This record covers a single T cell receptor beta chain. This entry is derived from a study of blood T cell repertoires in COVID-19. The CDR3 covers 18 residues. The germline V gene encodes CDR1 GTSNPN and CDR2 SVGIG (reference sequence). The V segment lost 1 base and the J segment 3 bases; nucleotides outside the gene matches: 16. Sequenced by immunoSEQ multiplex PCR; TCRdb stores in-frame clones only, minus some. The repertoire holds about 270,000 clones, with 75% to 90% as singletons. The gene calls are TRBV30 and TRBJ2-3, with TRBD1 identical over 7 bases. The specimen was peripheral blood. The receptor was isolated from a man over 45 with acute or convalescent COVID-19. Here the CDR3 DNA reads TGTGCCTGGAGTGCGACAGGGCCCGGCCGTTCCCCAACAGATACGCAGTATTTT. Amino acid sequence: CAWSATGPGRSPTDTQYF.